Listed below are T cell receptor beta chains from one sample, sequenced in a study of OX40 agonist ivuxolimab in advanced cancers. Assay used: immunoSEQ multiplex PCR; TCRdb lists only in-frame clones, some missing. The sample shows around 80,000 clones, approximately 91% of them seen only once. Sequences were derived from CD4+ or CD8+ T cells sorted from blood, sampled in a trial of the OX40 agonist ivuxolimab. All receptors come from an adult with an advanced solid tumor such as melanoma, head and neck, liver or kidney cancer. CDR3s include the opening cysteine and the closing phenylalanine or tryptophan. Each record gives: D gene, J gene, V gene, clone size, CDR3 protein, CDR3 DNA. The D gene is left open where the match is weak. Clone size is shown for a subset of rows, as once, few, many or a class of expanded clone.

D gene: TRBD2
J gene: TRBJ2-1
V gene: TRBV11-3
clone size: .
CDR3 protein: CASSLGGSGGNEQFF
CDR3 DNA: TGTGCCAGCAGCCTAGGAGGTAGCGGGGGGAATGAGCAGTTCTTC

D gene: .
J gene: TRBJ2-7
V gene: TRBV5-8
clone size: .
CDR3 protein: CASSFRGSYEQYF
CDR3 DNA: TGTGCCAGCAGCTTTCGGGGCTCCTACGAGCAGTACTTC

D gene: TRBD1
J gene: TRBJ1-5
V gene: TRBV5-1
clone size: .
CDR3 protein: CASSLGTDQPQHF
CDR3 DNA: TGCGCCAGCAGCCTGGGGACAGATCAGCCCCAGCATTTT

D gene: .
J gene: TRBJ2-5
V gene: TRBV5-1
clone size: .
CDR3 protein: CASSYQGAGETQYF
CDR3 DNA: TGCGCCAGCAGCTATCAGGGAGCCGGGGAGACCCAGTACTTC

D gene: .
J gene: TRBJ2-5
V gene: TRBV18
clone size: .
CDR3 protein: CASSPNVGREETQYF
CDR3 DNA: TGTGCCAGCTCACCTAATGTGGGCAGGGAAGAGACCCAGTACTTC

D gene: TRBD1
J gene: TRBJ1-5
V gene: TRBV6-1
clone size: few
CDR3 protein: CASSGDRGRNQPQHF
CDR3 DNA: TGTGCCAGCAGTGGCGACAGGGGGCGCAATCAGCCCCAGCATTTT

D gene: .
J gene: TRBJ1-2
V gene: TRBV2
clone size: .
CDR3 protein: CASTPDLFNYGYTF
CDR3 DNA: TGTGCCAGCACCCCGGACCTTTTCAACTATGGCTACACCTTC

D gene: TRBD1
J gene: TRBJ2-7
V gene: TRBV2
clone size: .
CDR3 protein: CASRPPRTGPSYEQYF
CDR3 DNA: TGTGCCAGCAGGCCCCCCCGGACAGGCCCTTCCTACGAGCAGTACTTC

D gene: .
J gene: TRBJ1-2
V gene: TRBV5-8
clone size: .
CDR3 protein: CASSFSRGYTF
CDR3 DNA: TGTGCCAGCAGCTTTTCCCGCGGCTACACCTTC

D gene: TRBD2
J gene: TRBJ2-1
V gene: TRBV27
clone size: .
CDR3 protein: CASSLARGGSSYNEQFF
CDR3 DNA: TGTGCCAGCAGTTTGGCGCGGGGGGGAAGCTCCTACAATGAGCAGTTCTTC

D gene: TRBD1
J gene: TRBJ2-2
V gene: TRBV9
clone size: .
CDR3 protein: CASSVDRVNTGELFF
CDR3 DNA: TGTGCCAGCAGCGTGGACAGGGTGAACACCGGGGAGCTGTTTTTT

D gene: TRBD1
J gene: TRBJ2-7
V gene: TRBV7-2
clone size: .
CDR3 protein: CASSFQGARSYEQYF
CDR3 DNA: TGTGCCAGCAGCTTCCAGGGGGCGAGGTCCTACGAGCAGTACTTC

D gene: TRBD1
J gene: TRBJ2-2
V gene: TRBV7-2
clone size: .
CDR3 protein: CASSLGGTGGAGELFF
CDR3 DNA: TGTGCCAGCAGCTTAGGCGGGACAGGGGGAGCCGGGGAGCTGTTTTTT

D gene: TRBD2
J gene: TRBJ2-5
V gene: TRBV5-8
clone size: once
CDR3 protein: CASSLGLAEQETQYF
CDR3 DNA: TGTGCCAGCAGCTTGGGGCTAGCGGAACAAGAGACCCAGTACTTC

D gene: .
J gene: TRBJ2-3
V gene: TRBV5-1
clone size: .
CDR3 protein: CASGLRGSADTQYF
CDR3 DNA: TGCGCCAGCGGCCTAAGGGGGTCCGCAGATACGCAGTATTTT

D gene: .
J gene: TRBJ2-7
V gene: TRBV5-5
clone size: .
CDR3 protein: CASSSFTFYEQYF
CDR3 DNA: TGTGCCAGCAGCTCATTCACCTTCTACGAGCAGTACTTC

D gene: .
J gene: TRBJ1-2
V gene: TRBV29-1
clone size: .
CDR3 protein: CSARTGNYGYTF
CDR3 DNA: TGCAGCGCCCGAACAGGGAACTATGGCTACACCTTC

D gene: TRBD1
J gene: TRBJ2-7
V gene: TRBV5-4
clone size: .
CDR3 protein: CATQARDRGYEQYF
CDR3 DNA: TGTGCCACTCAGGCCCGAGACAGGGGCTACGAGCAGTACTTC

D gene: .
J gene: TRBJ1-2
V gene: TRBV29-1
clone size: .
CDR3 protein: CSVVEGDYGYTF
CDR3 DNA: TGCAGCGTTGTAGAGGGAGACTATGGCTACACCTTC

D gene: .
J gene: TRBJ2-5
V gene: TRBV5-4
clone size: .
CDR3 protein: CASSSPSPKETQYF
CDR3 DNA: TGTGCCAGCAGCTCCCCATCCCCTAAGGAGACCCAGTACTTC

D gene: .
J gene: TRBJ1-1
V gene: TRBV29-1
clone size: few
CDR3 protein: CSVDEAFF
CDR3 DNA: TGCAGCGTTGATGAAGCTTTCTTT

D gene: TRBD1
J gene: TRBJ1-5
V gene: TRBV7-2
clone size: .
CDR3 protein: CASSLGGGTHQPQHF
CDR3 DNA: TGTGCCAGCAGCTTAGGAGGGGGCACACATCAGCCCCAGCATTTT

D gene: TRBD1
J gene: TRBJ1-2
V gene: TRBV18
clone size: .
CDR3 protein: CASSPDRGHYGYTF
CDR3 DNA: TGTGCCAGCTCACCGGACAGGGGGCACTATGGCTACACCTTC

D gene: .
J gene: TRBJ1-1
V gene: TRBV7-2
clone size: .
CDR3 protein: CASSLGRNTEAFF
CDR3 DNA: TGTGCCAGCAGCTTAGGAAGGAACACTGAAGCTTTCTTT

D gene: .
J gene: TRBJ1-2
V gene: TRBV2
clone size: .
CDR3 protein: CASSVLGFRYGYTF
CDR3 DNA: TGTGCCAGCAGTGTATTGGGTTTCCGCTATGGCTACACCTTC

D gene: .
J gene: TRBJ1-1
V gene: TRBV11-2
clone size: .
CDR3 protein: CASSLGGSGAFF
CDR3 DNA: TGTGCCAGCAGCTTAGGAGGGTCCGGAGCTTTCTTT

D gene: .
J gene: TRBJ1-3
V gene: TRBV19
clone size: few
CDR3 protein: CASNPRLAPGNTIYF
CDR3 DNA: TGTGCCAGTAACCCGCGCCTGGCCCCTGGAAACACCATATATTTT

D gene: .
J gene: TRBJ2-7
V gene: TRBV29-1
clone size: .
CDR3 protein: CSVVPNRASYEQYF
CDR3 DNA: TGCAGCGTTGTGCCTAACAGGGCCTCCTACGAGCAGTACTTC

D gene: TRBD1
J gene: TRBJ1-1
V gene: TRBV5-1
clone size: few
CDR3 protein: CASSWSGQGKNTEAFF
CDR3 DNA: TGCGCCAGCAGCTGGTCGGGACAGGGGAAGAACACTGAAGCTTTCTTT

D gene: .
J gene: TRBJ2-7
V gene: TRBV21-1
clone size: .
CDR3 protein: CASSKGGQGGEQYF
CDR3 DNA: TGTGCCAGCAGCAAAGGAGGGCAGGGTGGCGAGCAGTACTTC

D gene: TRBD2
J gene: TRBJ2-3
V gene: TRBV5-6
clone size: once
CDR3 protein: CASSLLSASGGPGQYF
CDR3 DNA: TGTGCCAGCAGCTTGTTGTCGGCTAGCGGGGGCCCGGGGCAGTATTTT

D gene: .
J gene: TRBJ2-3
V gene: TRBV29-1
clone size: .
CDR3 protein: CSVDVDWIARLGTDTQYF
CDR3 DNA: TGCAGCGTTGATGTGGACTGGATAGCGAGATTGGGTACAGATACGCAGTATTTT

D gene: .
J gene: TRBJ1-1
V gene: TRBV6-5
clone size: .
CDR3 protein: CASSYNDVTEAFF
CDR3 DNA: TGTGCCAGCAGTTACAATGACGTGACTGAAGCTTTCTTT

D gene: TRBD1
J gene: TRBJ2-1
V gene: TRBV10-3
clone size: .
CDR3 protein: CAIRRGQTNEQFF
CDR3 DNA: TGTGCCATCAGGAGGGGACAGACAAATGAGCAGTTCTTC

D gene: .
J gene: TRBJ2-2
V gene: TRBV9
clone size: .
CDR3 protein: CASSVGRIGGELFF
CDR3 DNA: TGTGCCAGCAGCGTAGGTCGAATTGGCGGGGAGCTGTTTTTT

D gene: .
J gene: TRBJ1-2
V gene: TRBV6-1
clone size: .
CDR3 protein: CASVTNLEGGGYTF
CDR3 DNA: TGTGCCAGCGTTACCAACTTGGAGGGTGGGGGCTACACCTTC

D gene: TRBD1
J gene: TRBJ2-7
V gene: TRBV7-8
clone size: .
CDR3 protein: CASSSGTGGWEQYF
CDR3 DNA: TGTGCCAGCAGTTCCGGGACAGGGGGCTGGGAGCAGTACTTC

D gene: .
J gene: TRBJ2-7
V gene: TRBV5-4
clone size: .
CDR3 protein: CASSFQGGEQYF
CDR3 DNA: TGTGCCAGCAGCTTTCAAGGGGGCGAGCAGTACTTC

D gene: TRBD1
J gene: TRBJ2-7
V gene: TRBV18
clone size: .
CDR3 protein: CASSRGRQGNYEQYF
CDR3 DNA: TGTGCCAGCTCACGAGGGAGACAGGGGAACTACGAGCAGTACTTC

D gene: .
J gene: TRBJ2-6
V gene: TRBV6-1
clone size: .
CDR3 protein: CASTNYRSGANVLTF
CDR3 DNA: TGTGCCAGCACAAACTACAGGTCTGGGGCCAACGTCCTGACTTTC

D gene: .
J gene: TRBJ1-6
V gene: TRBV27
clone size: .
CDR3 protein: CASSLEFGQRNSPLHF
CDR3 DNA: TGTGCCAGCAGTTTAGAATTTGGACAGAGAAATTCACCCCTCCACTTT